This section outlines one T cell receptor beta chain sequence together with its context. What it binds is unknown. As the sequencing template, cDNA was produced by extracting RNA and reverse transcribing it. Produced via immunoSEQ multiplex PCR; TCRdb's table is partial and in-frame only. The table records about 270,000 clones, roughly 63% of them present only once. The record originates from a study of CD8+ T cells in alopecia areata. Looked up from germline, CDR1 is MNHEY and CDR2 is SMNVEV (reference sequence). This CDR3 spans 13 amino acids. Trimming left V 6 bases short and J 7 bases short, with 15 bases between. Findings and limits, study-wide: Many expanded lesional clones persisted in scalp and blood during tofacitinib. Mice gave a clearer picture of TCR sharing than patients did, possibly for HLA-related reasons. Tofacitinib significantly lowered scalp clonality and expanded CD8+ clones among the top 100.

The treatment here: oral pan-JAK inhibitor, 5-10 mg twice daily. Collection of lesional scalp punch biopsies and peripheral blood was performed in alopecia areata patients. This chain joins TRBV27 and TRBJ1-2; D is undetermined. The source was CD4+ T cells sorted from blood, collected around week 54, from a patient treated with tofacitinib. The receptor was isolated from a human donor with alopecia areata. CDR3 DNA: TGTGCCAGCAGCGCGGGGTGGGAGTCTGGCTACACCTTC. Its protein is CASSAGWESGYTF.